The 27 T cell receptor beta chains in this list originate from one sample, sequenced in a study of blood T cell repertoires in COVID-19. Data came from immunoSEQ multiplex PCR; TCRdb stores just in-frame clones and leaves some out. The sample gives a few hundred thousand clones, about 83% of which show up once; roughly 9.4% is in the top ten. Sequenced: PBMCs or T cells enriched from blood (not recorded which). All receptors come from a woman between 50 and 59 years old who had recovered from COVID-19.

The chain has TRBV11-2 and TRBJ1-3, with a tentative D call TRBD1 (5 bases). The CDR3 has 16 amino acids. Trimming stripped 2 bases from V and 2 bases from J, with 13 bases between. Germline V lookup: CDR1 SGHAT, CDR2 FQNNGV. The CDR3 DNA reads TGTGCCAGCAGCTTACAAGGAAGGGGCACTGGAAACACCATATATTTT. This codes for CASSLQGRGTGNTIYF.

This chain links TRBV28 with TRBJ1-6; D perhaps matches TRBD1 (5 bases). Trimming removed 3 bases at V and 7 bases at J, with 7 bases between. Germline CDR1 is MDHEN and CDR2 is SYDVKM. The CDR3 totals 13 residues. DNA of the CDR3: TGTGCCAGCAGTTTCCGGGGGAATTCACCCCTCCACTTT. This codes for CASSFRGNSPLHF.

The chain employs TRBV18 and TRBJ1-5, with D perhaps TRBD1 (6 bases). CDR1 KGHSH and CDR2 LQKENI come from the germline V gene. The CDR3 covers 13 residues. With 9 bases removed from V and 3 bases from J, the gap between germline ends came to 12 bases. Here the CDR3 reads CASRGNTNQPQHF. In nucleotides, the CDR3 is TGTGCCAGTAGGGGGAACACCAATCAGCCCCAGCATTTT. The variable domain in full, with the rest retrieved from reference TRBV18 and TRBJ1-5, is NAGVMQNPRHLVRRRGQEARLRCSPMKGHSHVYWYRQLPEEGLKFMVYLQKENIIDESGMPKERFSAEFPKEGPSILRIQQVVRGDSAAYFCASRGNTNQPQHFGDGTRLSIL.

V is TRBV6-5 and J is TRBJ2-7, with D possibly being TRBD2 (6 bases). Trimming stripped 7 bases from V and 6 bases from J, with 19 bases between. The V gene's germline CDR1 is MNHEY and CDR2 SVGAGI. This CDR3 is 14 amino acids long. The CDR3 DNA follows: TGTGCCAGCACCCACGGACGGGGGAAGGGCGAGCAGTACTTC. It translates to CASTHGRGKGEQYF.

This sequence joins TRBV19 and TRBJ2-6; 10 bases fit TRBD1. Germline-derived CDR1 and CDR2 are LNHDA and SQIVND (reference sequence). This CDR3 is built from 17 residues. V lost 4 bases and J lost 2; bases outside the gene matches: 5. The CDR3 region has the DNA TGTGCCAGTAGTACGACAGGGGGCCAGGCTGGGGCCAACGTCCTGACTTTC. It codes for CASSTTGGQAGANVLTF.

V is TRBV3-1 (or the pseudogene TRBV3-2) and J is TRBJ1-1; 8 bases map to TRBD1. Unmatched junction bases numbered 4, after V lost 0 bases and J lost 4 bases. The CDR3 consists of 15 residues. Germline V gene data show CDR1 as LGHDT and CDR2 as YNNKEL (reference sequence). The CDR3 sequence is CASSQDPGGGTEAFF. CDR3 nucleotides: TGTGCCAGCAGCCAAGATCCAGGGGGCGGCACTGAAGCTTTCTTT.

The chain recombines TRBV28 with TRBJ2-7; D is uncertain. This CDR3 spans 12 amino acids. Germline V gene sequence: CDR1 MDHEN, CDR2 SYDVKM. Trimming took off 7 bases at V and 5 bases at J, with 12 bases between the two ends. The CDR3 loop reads CASNRWAHEQYF. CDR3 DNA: TGTGCCAGCAACCGATGGGCACACGAGCAGTACTTC.

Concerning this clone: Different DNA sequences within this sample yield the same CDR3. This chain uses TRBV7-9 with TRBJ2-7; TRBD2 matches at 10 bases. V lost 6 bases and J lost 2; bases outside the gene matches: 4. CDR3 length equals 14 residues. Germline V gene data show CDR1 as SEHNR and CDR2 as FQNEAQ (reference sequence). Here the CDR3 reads CASSSSGGAYEQYF. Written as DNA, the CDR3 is TGTGCCAGCAGTTCGAGCGGGGGGGCCTACGAGCAGTACTTC. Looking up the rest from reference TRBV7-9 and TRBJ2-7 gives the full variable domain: DTGVSQNPRHKITKRGQNVTFRCDPISEHNRLYWYRQTLGQGPEFLTYFQNEAQLEKSRLLSDRFSAERPKGSFSTLEIQRTEQGDSAMYLCASSSSGGAYEQYFGPGTRLTVT.

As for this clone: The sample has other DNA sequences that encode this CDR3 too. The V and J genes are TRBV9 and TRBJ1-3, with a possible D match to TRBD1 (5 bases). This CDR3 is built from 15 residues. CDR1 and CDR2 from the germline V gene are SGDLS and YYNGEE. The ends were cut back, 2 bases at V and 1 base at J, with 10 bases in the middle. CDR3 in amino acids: CASSVLGGSGNTIYF. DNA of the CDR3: TGTGCCAGCAGCGTCCTGGGGGGTTCTGGAAACACCATATATTTT. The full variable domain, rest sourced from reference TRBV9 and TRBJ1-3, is DSGVTQTPKHLITATGQRVTLRCSPRSGDLSVYWYQQSLDQGLQFLIQYYNGEERAKGNILERFSAQQFPDLHSELNLSSLELGDSALYFCASSVLGGSGNTIYFGEGSWLTVV.

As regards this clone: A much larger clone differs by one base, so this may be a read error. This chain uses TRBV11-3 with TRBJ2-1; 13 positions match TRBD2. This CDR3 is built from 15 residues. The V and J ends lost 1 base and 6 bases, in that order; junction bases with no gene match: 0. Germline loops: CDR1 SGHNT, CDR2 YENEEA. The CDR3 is CASSLGLAGGNEQFF. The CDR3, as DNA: TGTGCCAGCAGCTTAGGACTAGCGGGGGGCAATGAGCAGTTCTTC.

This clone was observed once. CDR3 bases: TGTGCCACCAGCAGAGATCTCCCCGAGAGTACTAGCACAGATACGCAGTATTTT. Its translation is CATSRDLPESTSTDTQYF. The chain uses TRBV15 and TRBJ2-3; no definite D call. V was clipped by 0 bases and J by 0 bases, with 16 bases between them. This CDR3 is 18 amino acids long. Germline-derived CDR1 and CDR2 are LNHNV and YYDKDF (reference sequence). Full variable domain (rest looked up from reference TRBV15 and TRBJ2-3): DAMVIQNPRYQVTQFGKPVTLSCSQTLNHNVMYWYQQKSSQAPKLLFHYYDKDFNNEADTPDNFQSRRPNTSFCFLDIRSPGLGDTAMYLCATSRDLPESTSTDTQYFGPGTRLTVL.

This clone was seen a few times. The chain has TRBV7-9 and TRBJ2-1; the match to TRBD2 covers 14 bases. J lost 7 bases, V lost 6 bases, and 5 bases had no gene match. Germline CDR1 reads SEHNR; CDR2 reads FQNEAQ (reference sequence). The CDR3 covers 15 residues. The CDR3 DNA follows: TGTGCCAGCAGTAGCGGGACTAGCGGGGGTAATGAGCAGTTCTTC. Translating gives CASSSGTSGGNEQFF.

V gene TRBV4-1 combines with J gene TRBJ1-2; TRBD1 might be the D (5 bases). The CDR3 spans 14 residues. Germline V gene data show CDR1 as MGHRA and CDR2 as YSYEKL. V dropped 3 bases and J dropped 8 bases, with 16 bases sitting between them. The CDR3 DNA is TGCGCCAGCAGCCAGAGCGGGACTACTCCGGGCTACACCTTC. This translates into CASSQSGTTPGYTF.

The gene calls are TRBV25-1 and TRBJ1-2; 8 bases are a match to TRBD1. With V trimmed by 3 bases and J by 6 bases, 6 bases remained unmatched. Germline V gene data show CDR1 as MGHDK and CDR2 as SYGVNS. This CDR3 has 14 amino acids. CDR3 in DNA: TGTGCCAGCAGTGACGGACAGGGTTGGGATGGCTACACCTTC. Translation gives CASSDGQGWDGYTF.

CDR3 in DNA: TGCAGCGTCGCCACAGGGATCCATGGCTACACCTTC. Its protein product is CSVATGIHGYTF. The chain is built from TRBV29-1 and TRBJ1-2; D perhaps matches TRBD1 (6 bases). The CDR3 is 12 residues long. Germline lookup yields CDR1 SQVTM and CDR2 ANQGSEA. With 6 bases removed from V and 6 bases from J, the gap between germline ends came to 14 bases.

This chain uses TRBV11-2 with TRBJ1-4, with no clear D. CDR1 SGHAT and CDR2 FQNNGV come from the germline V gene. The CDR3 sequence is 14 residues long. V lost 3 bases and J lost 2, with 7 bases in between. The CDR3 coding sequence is TGTGCCAGCAGCTTCAGTACCACTAATGAAAAACTGTTTTTT. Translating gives CASSFSTTNEKLFF. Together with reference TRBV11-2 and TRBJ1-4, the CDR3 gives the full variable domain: EAGVAQSPRYKIIEKRQSVAFWCNPISGHATLYWYQQILGQGPKLLIQFQNNGVVDDSQLPKDRFSAERLKGVDSTLKIQPAKLEDSAVYLCASSFSTTNEKLFFGSGTQLSVL.

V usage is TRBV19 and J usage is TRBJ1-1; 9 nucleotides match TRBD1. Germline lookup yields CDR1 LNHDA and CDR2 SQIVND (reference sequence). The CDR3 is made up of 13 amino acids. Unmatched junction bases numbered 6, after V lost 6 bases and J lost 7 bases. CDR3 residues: CASRGGQGLEAFF. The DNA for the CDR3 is TGTGCCAGTAGGGGGGGACAGGGTCTTGAAGCTTTCTTT. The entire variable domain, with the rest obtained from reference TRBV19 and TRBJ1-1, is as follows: DGGITQSPKYLFRKEGQNVTLSCEQNLNHDAMYWYRQDPGQGLRLIYYSQIVNDFQKGDIAEGYSVSREKKESFPLTVTSAQKNPTAFYLCASRGGQGLEAFFGQGTRLTVV.

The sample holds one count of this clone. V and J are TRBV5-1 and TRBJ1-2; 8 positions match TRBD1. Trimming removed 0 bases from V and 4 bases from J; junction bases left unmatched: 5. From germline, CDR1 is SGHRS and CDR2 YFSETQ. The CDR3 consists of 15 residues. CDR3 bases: TGCGCCAGCAGCTTGGGTCAGACAGGGGTCTATGGCTACACCTTC. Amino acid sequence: CASSLGQTGVYGYTF.

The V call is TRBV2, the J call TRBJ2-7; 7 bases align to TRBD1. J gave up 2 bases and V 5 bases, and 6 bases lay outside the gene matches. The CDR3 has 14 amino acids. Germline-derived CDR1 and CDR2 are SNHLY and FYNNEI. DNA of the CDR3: TGTGCCAGCAGTTTCGAGACAGGGACCTACGAGCAGTACTTC. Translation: CASSFETGTYEQYF.

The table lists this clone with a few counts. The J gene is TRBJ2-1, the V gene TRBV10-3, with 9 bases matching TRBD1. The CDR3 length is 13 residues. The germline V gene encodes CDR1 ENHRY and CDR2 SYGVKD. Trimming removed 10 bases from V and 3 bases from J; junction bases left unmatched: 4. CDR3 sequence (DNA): TGTGCCAGTGGGACAGGGTACTACAATGAGCAGTTCTTC. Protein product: CASGTGYYNEQFF.

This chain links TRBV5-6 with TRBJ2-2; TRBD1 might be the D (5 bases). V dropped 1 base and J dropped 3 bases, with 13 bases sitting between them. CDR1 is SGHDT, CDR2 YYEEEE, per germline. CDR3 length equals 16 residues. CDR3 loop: CASSLLPGLDTGELFF. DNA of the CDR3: TGTGCCAGCAGCTTGCTCCCAGGGTTGGACACCGGGGAGCTGTTTTTT.

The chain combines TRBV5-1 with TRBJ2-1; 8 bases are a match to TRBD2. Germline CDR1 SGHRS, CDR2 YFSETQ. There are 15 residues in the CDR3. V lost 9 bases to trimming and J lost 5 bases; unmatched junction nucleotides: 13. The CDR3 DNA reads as TGCGCCACCGCTCTTTGGGGACTAGACGACAATGAGCAGTTCTTC. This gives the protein CATALWGLDDNEQFF.

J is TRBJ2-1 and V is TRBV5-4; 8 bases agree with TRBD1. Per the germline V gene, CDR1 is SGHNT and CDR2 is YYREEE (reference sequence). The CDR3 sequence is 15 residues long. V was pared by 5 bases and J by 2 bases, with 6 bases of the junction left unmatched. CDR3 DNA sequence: TGTGCCAGCAGACTGGACAGGGCCCCCTACAATGAGCAGTTCTTC. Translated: CASRLDRAPYNEQFF. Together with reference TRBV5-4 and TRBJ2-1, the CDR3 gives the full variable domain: ETGVTQSPTHLIKTRGQQVTLRCSSQSGHNTVSWYQQALGQGPQFIFQYYREEENGRGNFPPRFSGLQFPNYSSELNVNALELDDSALYLCASRLDRAPYNEQFFGPGTRLTVL.

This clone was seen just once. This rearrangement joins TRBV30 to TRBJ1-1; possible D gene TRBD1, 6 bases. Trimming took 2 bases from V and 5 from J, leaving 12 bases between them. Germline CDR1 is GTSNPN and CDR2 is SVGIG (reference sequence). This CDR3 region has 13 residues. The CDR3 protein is CAWSTGIVTEAFF. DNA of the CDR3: TGTGCCTGGAGTACAGGGATAGTAACTGAAGCTTTCTTT.

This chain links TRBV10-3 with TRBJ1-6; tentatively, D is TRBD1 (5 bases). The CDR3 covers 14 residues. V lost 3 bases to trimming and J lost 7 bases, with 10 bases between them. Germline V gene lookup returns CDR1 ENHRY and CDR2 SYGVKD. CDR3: CAISEPGSNSPLHF. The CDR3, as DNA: TGTGCCATCAGTGAACCAGGGTCCAATTCACCCCTCCACTTT.

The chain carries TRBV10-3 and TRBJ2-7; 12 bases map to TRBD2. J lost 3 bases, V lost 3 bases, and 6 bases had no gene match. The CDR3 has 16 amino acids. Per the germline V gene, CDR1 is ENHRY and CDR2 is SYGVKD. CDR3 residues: CAISDPASGGGYEQYF. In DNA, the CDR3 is TGTGCCATCAGTGACCCGGCTAGCGGGGGGGGCTACGAGCAGTACTTC.

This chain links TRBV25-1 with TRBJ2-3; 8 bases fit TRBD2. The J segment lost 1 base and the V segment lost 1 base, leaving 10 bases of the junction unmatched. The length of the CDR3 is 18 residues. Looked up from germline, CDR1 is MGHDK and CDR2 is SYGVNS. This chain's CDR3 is CASSEWEITGGGTDTQYF. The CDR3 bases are TGTGCCAGCAGTGAATGGGAGATAACCGGGGGGGGCACAGATACGCAGTATTTT.